Presented here are 32 T cell receptor beta chains from one specimen sequenced in a study of CD8 T cells in Susac syndrome. RNA was extracted with the RNeasy kit, and a quantity of about 0.5 to 1 ug was reverse transcribed using random hexamers. TCRdb reprocessed the immunoSEQ multiplex PCR reads via MiXCR and lists one record per CDR3 protein. Found here are 100,000 to 150,000 distinct CDR3 sequences, around 94% of them singletons; the top ten hold roughly 0.08%. Sequences were obtained from CD4+ T cells from PBMCs. The receptors derive from a human donor in good health.

The chain has TRBV12-5 and TRBJ2-1; no clear D. Trimming pared 6 bases from V and 1 base from J, leaving 16 bases between. This CDR3 is built from 16 residues. CDR1 and CDR2 from the germline V gene are LGHNT and FRNRAP. The CDR3 nucleotides read TGTGCTAGTGGCTACTTCCTACGTCCTTCCTACAATGAGCAGTTCTTC. Its translation: CASGYFLRPSYNEQFF.

The rearrangement uses TRBV19 and TRBJ2-2, with unresolved D. The length of the CDR3 is 13 residues. CDR1 and CDR2 (germline): LNHDA, SQIVND (reference sequence). Trimming stripped 1 base from V and 9 bases from J, with 9 bases between. As DNA, the CDR3 is TGTGCCAGTAGTATAGGAAGTCCCAGGGAGCTGTTTTTT. This translates into CASSIGSPRELFF.

The chain couples TRBV29-1 to TRBJ2-5, with D possibly TRBD1 on 6 matching bases. Trimming removed 5 bases at V and 2 bases at J, with 15 bases between. Germline V gene data show CDR1 as SQVTM and CDR2 as ANQGSEA. There are 14 residues in the CDR3. CDR3 in amino acids: CSVSIGTIQETQYF. In DNA form, the CDR3 reads TGCAGCGTTTCCATTGGGACAATTCAAGAGACCCAGTACTTC.

The rearrangement uses TRBV29-1 and TRBJ2-6; TRBD1 aligns across 9 bases. Trimming at V came to 7 bases and at J to 4 bases, leaving 11 bases not matched to a gene. Germline assignment: CDR1 SQVTM and CDR2 ANQGSEA. CDR3 length: 16 residues. CDR3 residues: CSAITGGAWGANVLTF. DNA for the CDR3: TGCAGCGCCATTACAGGGGGCGCTTGGGGGGCCAACGTCCTGACTTTC.

The rearrangement joins TRBV7-9 to TRBJ1-2, with D uncertain. V lost 2 bases, J lost 3 bases, and 10 bases lay in between. This CDR3 has 14 amino acids. The germline V gene has CDR1 SEHNR and CDR2 FQNEAQ (reference sequence). In nucleotides, the CDR3 is TGTGCCAGCAGCTTAACCGCGGGAGACTATGGCTACACCTTC. Its protein is CASSLTAGDYGYTF.

Of note for this clonotype: Relative to the germline gene, one junction end is altered; a read error may explain this. V usage is TRBV5-4 and J usage is TRBJ1-3; D gene uncertain. From germline, CDR1 is SGHNT and CDR2 YYREEE (reference sequence). The CDR3 has 14 residues. The CDR3 protein is CARSSGISGNTIYF. The CDR3, as DNA: TGTGCCCGCAGCTCGGGGATCTCTGGAAACACCATATATTTT.

The rearrangement joins TRBV9 to TRBJ2-7; D might be TRBD2 (5 bases). With 0 bases removed from V and 6 bases from J, the gap between germline ends came to 16 bases. Germline CDR1 is SGDLS and CDR2 is YYNGEE. The CDR3 is 15 residues long. The chain's CDR3 is CASSVVPGLEGEQYF. The CDR3 nucleotides read TGTGCCAGCAGCGTAGTACCGGGATTAGAGGGCGAGCAGTACTTC.

V gene TRBV19 combines with J gene TRBJ1-5; D is unclear. The CDR3 is made up of 14 amino acids. Trimming took off 7 bases at V and 4 bases at J, with 14 bases between the two ends. CDR1 is LNHDA, CDR2 SQIVND, per germline (reference sequence). This CDR3 is CASNQRTRNQPQHF. In DNA, the CDR3 is TGTGCCAGTAACCAAAGGACTCGAAATCAGCCCCAGCATTTT.

The genes are TRBV5-1 and TRBJ2-7; D is ambiguous. CDR3 size: 14 residues. Trimming stripped 4 bases from V and 6 bases from J, with 17 bases between. CDR1 is SGHRS and CDR2 is YFSETQ in the germline V gene. The CDR3 is CASSVGSLRGEQYF. CDR3 DNA sequence: TGCGCCAGCAGCGTCGGATCTTTGCGTGGCGAGCAGTACTTC. Using reference TRBV5-1 and TRBJ2-7 for the parts outside the CDR3, the full variable domain is KAGVTQTPRYLIKTRGQQVTLSCSPISGHRSVSWYQQTPGQGLQFLFEYFSETQRNKGNFPGRFSGRQFSNSRSEMNVSTLELGDSALYLCASSVGSLRGEQYFGPGTRLTVT.

The chain joins TRBV20-1 to TRBJ2-6; D is undetermined. The CDR3 runs to 14 residues. CDR1 and CDR2 from the germline V gene are DFQATT and SNEGSKA (reference sequence). V was cut by 3 bases and J by 0 bases, with 6 bases left in between. The CDR3 loop is CSARVSSGANVLTF. The DNA of the CDR3 is TGCAGTGCTAGGGTTAGCTCTGGGGCCAACGTCCTGACTTTC.

V is TRBV6-2 or TRBV6-3 and J is TRBJ2-7; 8 bases align to TRBD1. The length of the CDR3 is 11 residues. Germline lookup yields CDR1 MNHEY and CDR2 SVGEGT. With V trimmed by 10 bases and J by 9 bases, 8 bases remained unmatched. The CDR3 spells CATGQGGVQYF. The CDR3 DNA reads as TGTGCCACCGGACAGGGAGGCGTGCAGTACTTC.

V is TRBV12-5 and J is TRBJ2-1, with 7 bases that match TRBD1. The V and J ends lost 3 bases and 8 bases, in that order; junction bases with no gene match: 7. Germline CDR1 and CDR2: LGHNT and FRNRAP. The CDR3 loop spans 14 amino acids. CDR3 in DNA: TGTGCTAGTGGTTTAGGGGGCTCTTACGATGAGCAGTTCTTC. Its protein is CASGLGGSYDEQFF.

The chain employs TRBV3-1 and TRBJ2-1; 8 nucleotides line up with TRBD2. The CDR3 runs 14 residues. From germline, CDR1 is LGHDT and CDR2 YNNKEL (reference sequence). Trimming removed 1 base from V and 5 bases from J; junction bases left unmatched: 1. The CDR3 DNA reads TGTGCCAGCAGCCAAGCGGGGGGGGACAATGAGCAGTTCTTC. The encoded protein is CASSQAGGDNEQFF.

The CDR3 here is CASSLGPGGIQYF. The CDR3 bases are TGTGCCAGCAGCCTGGGGCCGGGGGGCATTCAGTACTTC. This sequence joins TRBV7-9 and TRBJ2-4, with 7 nucleotides matching TRBD2. V dropped 5 bases and J dropped 9; count of bases not matched to a gene: 7. Germline-derived CDR1 and CDR2 are SEHNR and FQNEAQ (reference sequence). This CDR3 comprises 13 residues.

This chain links TRBV11-2 with TRBJ1-2; no firm D call. This CDR3 is 13 amino acids long. V was clipped by 0 bases and J by 4 bases, with 6 bases between them. Germline assignment: CDR1 SGHAT and CDR2 FQNNGV. CDR3 coding DNA: TGTGCCAGCAGCTTAGATAGACGCTATGGCTACACCTTC. Its translation is CASSLDRRYGYTF. The whole variable domain, filled in from reference TRBV11-2 and TRBJ1-2, reads EAGVAQSPRYKIIEKRQSVAFWCNPISGHATLYWYQQILGQGPKLLIQFQNNGVVDDSQLPKDRFSAERLKGVDSTLKIQPAKLEDSAVYLCASSLDRRYGYTFGSGTRLTVV.

The chain is built from TRBV5-1 and TRBJ2-5, with D unclear. Trimming took off 0 bases at V and 2 bases at J, with 8 bases between the two ends. The CDR3 extends over 14 amino acids. CDR1 is SGHRS and CDR2 is YFSETQ in the germline V gene. CDR3 bases: TGCGCCAGCAGCTTGGCCGGGCAGCAAGAGACCCAGTACTTC. Translated, it gives CASSLAGQQETQYF.

The V gene is TRBV6-2 or TRBV6-3, the J gene TRBJ2-1, with 12 bases matching TRBD2. CDR3 size: 15 residues. Germline-derived CDR1 and CDR2 are MNHEY and SVGEGT. Trimming at V came to 4 bases and at J to 13 bases, leaving 11 bases not matched to a gene. This chain's CDR3 is CASSSWTSGNEEQFF. The CDR3 bases are TGTGCCAGCAGTTCGTGGACTAGCGGGAATGAGGAACAGTTCTTC.

The J gene is TRBJ2-4, the V gene TRBV6-2 or TRBV6-3; D could derive from TRBD1 or TRBD2 (5 bases each). The CDR3 is 18 residues long. Trimming left V 6 bases short and J 0 bases short, with 21 bases between. The germline CDR1 and CDR2 sequences are MNHEY and SVGEGT. The CDR3 DNA reads as TGTGCCAGCAGCCCCTCATCTCGGGGCCTACTAGCCAAAAACATTCAGTACTTC. Translating gives CASSPSSRGLLAKNIQYF.

The chain couples TRBV27 to TRBJ2-4, with D uncertain. Germline-derived CDR1 and CDR2 are MNHEY and SMNVEV (reference sequence). The CDR3 extends over 13 amino acids. Deletions cut 2 bases from V and 8 bases from J, with 10 bases between. The CDR3 nucleotides read TGTGCCAGCAGTTTACTGGGGAAACACATTCAGTACTTC. Translation gives CASSLLGKHIQYF.

This clonotype showed up just once. This rearrangement joins TRBV20-1 to TRBJ2-1, with 15 nucleotides matching TRBD2. This CDR3 has 13 amino acids. Trimming took 8 bases from V and 8 from J; bases not matched to a gene: 4. In germline, CDR1 is DFQATT, CDR2 SNEGSKA (reference sequence). The CDR3 nucleotides are TGCAGTACTGGACTAGCGGGAGGGGATGAGCAGTTCTTC. The encoded protein is CSTGLAGGDEQFF.

The chain is built from TRBV29-1 and TRBJ2-7; D remains unclear. There are 14 residues in the CDR3. Per the germline V gene, CDR1 is SQVTM and CDR2 is ANQGSEA. Trimming stripped 7 bases from V and 0 bases from J, with 16 bases between. CDR3 loop: CSGSVSVNSYEQYF. As DNA, the CDR3 is TGCAGCGGTTCGGTGTCGGTTAACTCCTACGAGCAGTACTTC.

V and J are TRBV4-1 and TRBJ1-1; 9 bases map to TRBD1. From germline, CDR1 is MGHRA and CDR2 YSYEKL. After removal of 1 base from V and 0 bases from J, the junction contained 6 bases not matched to a gene. CDR3 length: 17 residues. For the CDR3, the DNA is TGCGCCAGCAGCCAAGCGTGGGACAGGGTTATGAACACTGAAGCTTTCTTT. Amino acids: CASSQAWDRVMNTEAFF.

This clonotype has only one observation. This chain joins TRBV9 and TRBJ2-5; the D gene is possibly TRBD2 (6 bases). Germline V CDR1 and CDR2: SGDLS, YYNGEE. The V and J ends lost 3 bases and 3 bases respectively, with 15 bases between them. The CDR3 runs to 15 residues. For the CDR3, the DNA is TGTGCCAGCAGCGGGAGGGGCCGAGGGGAAGAGACCCAGTACTTC. Protein product: CASSGRGRGEETQYF.

The chain combines TRBV3-1 with TRBJ2-7; no reliable D call. Germline CDR1 and CDR2: LGHDT and YNNKEL (reference sequence). CDR3 length equals 12 residues. Trimming left V 4 bases short and J 6 bases short, with 10 bases between. CDR3 sequence: CASSPPYGEQYF. Here the CDR3 DNA reads TGTGCCAGCAGCCCACCCTACGGCGAGCAGTACTTC.

This clonotype has only one observation. CDR3 amino acids: CASRAPVRGEEGYTF. CDR3 sequence (DNA): TGTGCCAGCAGGGCCCCTGTCCGCGGCGAAGAAGGCTACACCTTC. V and J are TRBV6-2 or TRBV6-3 and TRBJ1-2; D is uncertain. There are 15 residues in the CDR3. The V gene's germline CDR1 is MNHEY and CDR2 SVGEGT. V was pared by 6 bases and J by 8 bases, with 22 bases between.

The chain employs TRBV5-8 and TRBJ2-3; D perhaps matches TRBD1 (6 bases). The V end was cut by 2 bases, the J end by 3 bases, with 13 bases between. Germline V gene sequence: CDR1 SGHTS, CDR2 YDEGEE. This CDR3 spans 15 amino acids. Written as DNA, the CDR3 is TGTGCCAGCAGCTTTGGGTTTCAGGGGACAGATACGCAGTATTTT. It specifies CASSFGFQGTDTQYF.

The J gene is TRBJ2-2, the V gene TRBV12-5; D gene unclear. Per germline, CDR1 LGHNT and CDR2 FRNRAP. This CDR3 comprises 15 residues. The V and J ends lost 1 base and 5 bases respectively, with 11 bases between them. CDR3 nucleotide sequence: TGTGCTAGTGGTTTGGAACTATCTGGTACCGGGGAGCTGTTTTTT. Encoded protein: CASGLELSGTGELFF.

A remark on this clonotype: Germline and junction disagree at one end, which may indicate a read error. V and J are TRBV20-1 and TRBJ2-5; the match to TRBD2 covers 10 bases. CDR1 and CDR2 from the germline V gene are DFQATT and SNEGSKA (reference sequence). The CDR3 has 14 amino acids. The CDR3 region is CSATGLAAQETQYF. CDR3 DNA: TGCAGCGCTACAGGACTAGCGGCACAAGAGACCCAGTACTTC.

This clonotype has a handful of counts. The chain combines TRBV7-6 with TRBJ2-6; D remains unclear. CDR3 length: 13 amino acids. V lost 2 bases, J lost 4 bases, and 3 bases lay in between. Germline V CDR1 and CDR2: SGHVS, FNYEAQ. DNA for the CDR3: TGTGCCAGCAGCTTAACCGGGGCCAACGTCCTGACTTTC. Translating gives CASSLTGANVLTF.

This chain uses TRBV30 with TRBJ1-5; 7 bases fit TRBD1. Germline assignment: CDR1 GTSNPN and CDR2 SVGIG (reference sequence). The junction had 5 bases not matched to a gene; V was cut back by 3 bases and J by 6 bases. CDR3 length: 13 residues. The CDR3 sequence: CAWSLAGGQPQHF. The DNA of the CDR3 is TGTGCCTGGAGCCTCGCAGGGGGTCAGCCCCAGCATTTT. Combining the CDR3 with reference TRBV30 and TRBJ1-5 gives the whole variable domain SQTIHQWPATLVQPVGSPLSLECTVEGTSNPNLYWYRQAAGRGLQLLFYSVGIGQISSEVPQNLSASRPQDRQFILSSKKLLLSDSGFYLCAWSLAGGQPQHFGDGTRLSIL.

The chain uses TRBV4-2 and TRBJ1-5, with D unclear. The germline V gene has CDR1 LGHNA and CDR2 YNFKEQ. The CDR3 has 13 amino acids. V was cut by 2 bases and J by 7 bases, with 9 bases left in between. The CDR3 DNA sequence: TGTGCCAGCAGCCAATCCCGGACCCAGCCCCAGCATTTT. Translating it yields CASSQSRTQPQHF.

The chain carries TRBV5-8 and TRBJ1-2; D remains unclear. The CDR3 totals 12 residues. Trimming took off 0 bases at V and 7 bases at J, with 7 bases between the two ends. Germline V gene sequence: CDR1 SGHTS, CDR2 YDEGEE. Here the CDR3 DNA reads TGTGCCAGCAGCTTGGCCACGGTTGGCTACACCTTC. Protein: CASSLATVGYTF.